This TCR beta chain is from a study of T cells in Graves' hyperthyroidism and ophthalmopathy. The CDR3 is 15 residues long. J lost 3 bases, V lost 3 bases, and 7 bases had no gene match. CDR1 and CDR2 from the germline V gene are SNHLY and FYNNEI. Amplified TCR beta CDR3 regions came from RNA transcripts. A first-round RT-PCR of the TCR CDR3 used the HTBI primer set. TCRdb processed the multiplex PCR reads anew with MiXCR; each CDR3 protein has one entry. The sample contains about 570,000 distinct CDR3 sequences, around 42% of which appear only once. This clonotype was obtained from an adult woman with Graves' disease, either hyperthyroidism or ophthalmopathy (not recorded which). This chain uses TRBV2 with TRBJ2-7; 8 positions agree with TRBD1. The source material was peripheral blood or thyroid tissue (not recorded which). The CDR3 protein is CASSDWTGNRYEQYF. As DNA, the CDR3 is TGTGCCAGCAGTGACTGGACAGGGAATCGCTACGAGCAGTACTTC.